The clone carrying this T cell receptor beta chain was picked up many times. From germline, CDR1 is LGHNA and CDR2 YSLEER. The CDR3 totals 14 residues. V lost 4 bases and J 1 base, leaving 10 bases between the germline ends. Using unique molecular identifiers, the investigators prepared the TCRbeta library. TCRdb itself ran the PCR reads through MiXCR, one entry per CDR3 protein. This sample has 350,000 to 400,000 distinct CDR3 sequences, with about a fifth found just once. This sample is part of a study of T-cell reconstitution after alpha-beta-depleted transplantation in children. The sequencing used PBMCs from the stem cell graft donor, collected from the stem cell graft. The V call is TRBV4-3, the J call TRBJ1-1; a weak D match, TRBD1 (6 bases). The clonotype originates from a human donor who donated a stem cell graft to a child with acute myeloid leukemia. The CDR3 here is CASSLQDRNTEAFF. The CDR3 DNA follows: TGCGCCAGCAGCCTCCAGGACAGGAACACTGAAGCTTTCTTT.